This T cell receptor (beta chain) is from a study of early T cells in non-severe SARS-CoV-2 infection. For the study at large: The chains were unpaired, and the sequenced material was bulk RNA from unsorted whole blood.

The CDR3 totals 15 residues. This clonotype has at least ten counts. In TCRdb, the 5' RACE reads were re-called with MiXCR into one record per CDR3 protein. The repertoire holds approximately 32,000 distinct CDR3 sequences, with 3% to 5% as singletons. The sequence derives from an adult who was a healthcare worker with PCR-confirmed SARS-CoV-2 infection or an uninfected control (not recorded which). Sequenced material: whole blood. The chain couples TRBV21-1 to TRBJ2-3. TRBV21-1 is a recognized pseudogene. The CDR3 DNA reads as TGTGCCAGCAGCAAAGCGGTAAGGGGCACAGATACGCAGTATTTT. Translating gives CASSKAVRGTDTQYF.